This T cell receptor beta chain was observed in a study of T cell responses to AZD1222 COVID-19 vaccine. In regard to this clone: As yet, its antigen is unknown.

Generated by immunoSEQ multiplex PCR, the TCRdb table keeps only in-frame clones and is missing some. The data hold about 140,000 clones, with roughly nine tenths observed a single time. Germline trimming cut 0 bases from V and 2 bases from J; bases unmatched to any gene: 6. CDR1 SGHNT and CDR2 YYREEE come from the germline V gene (reference sequence). There are 16 residues in the CDR3. Study-wide points: It was only after the peak T cell response that any repertoires were sampled. The study found Spike-specific TCR breadth and depth rose after two AZD1222 doses. Recipients of AZD1222 seropositive at baseline numbered only 6 or 7. At 160-218 and 743-854, vaccine-associated CD4 TCRs were dominant, and they spanned spike.

V and J are TRBV5-4 and TRBJ1-2; the match to TRBD1 covers 8 bases. Specimen: peripheral blood, collected on day 0 of AZD1222 vaccination. The origin of this receptor is an adult in good health. The CDR3 coding sequence is TGTGCCAGCAGCTTGGGGGGGACAGGCCTAAACTATGGCTACACCTTC. Protein: CASSLGGTGLNYGYTF.